The 10 T cell receptor beta chains listed next were all sequenced from one sample in a study of coeliac disease. Only in-frame clones appear in the TCRdb table, and some are missing; sequencing was by immunoSEQ multiplex PCR. This repertoire shows some 4,000 clones, about three fifths found once; its top ten account for under 6%. Sequenced input: lymphocytes from the gut lamina propria. The receptors come from a man aged 70-80 years without celiac disease.

J is TRBJ1-1 and V is TRBV6-5; D is perhaps TRBD1 (5 bases). CDR3 length equals 15 residues. Germline V gives CDR1 MNHEY, CDR2 SVGAGI. Trimming left V 0 bases short and J 5 bases short, with 13 bases between. DNA for the CDR3: TGTGCCAGCAGTTACTCGGAAGGGGCTGGGACTGAAGCTTTCTTT. Translated: CASSYSEGAGTEAFF.

The V call is TRBV2, the J call TRBJ1-2; D not certain. The V gene lost 6 bases and the J gene lost 1 base, with 15 bases spanning the gap. Germline-derived CDR1 and CDR2 are SNHLY and FYNNEI. This CDR3 has 15 residues. DNA of the CDR3: TGTGCCAGCAGAGCGACGGAGGCCCTTAACTATGGCTACACCTTC. Its translation: CASRATEALNYGYTF.

The V call is TRBV6-7, the J call TRBJ1-2, with TRBD1 matching 7 bases. TRBV6-7 qualifies as an ORF whose function is uncertain. V gave up 5 bases and J gave up 5 bases; unmatched junction bases: 2. The CDR3 runs to 12 residues. DNA of the CDR3: TGTGCCAGCAGTAACAGGGGTTATGGCTACACCTTC. Translation gives CASSNRGYGYTF.

V and J are TRBV7-9 and TRBJ1-4; D is perhaps TRBD1 (5 bases). The CDR3 covers 14 residues. The germline V gene encodes CDR1 SEHNR and CDR2 FQNEAQ (reference sequence). V lost 5 bases and J 8 bases, leaving 15 bases between the germline ends. The CDR3 here is CASSLRGTGEKLFF. CDR3 bases: TGTGCCAGCAGCCTCCGGGGGACTGGGGAAAAACTGTTTTTT.

The gene calls are TRBV5-1 and TRBJ2-5; D unresolved. With 0 bases removed from V and 0 bases from J, the gap between germline ends came to 12 bases. Germline CDR1 is SGHRS and CDR2 is YFSETQ. This CDR3 is 16 amino acids long. CDR3 loop: CASSLGVAVHQETQYF. DNA of the CDR3: TGCGCCAGCAGCTTGGGGGTTGCGGTACACCAAGAGACCCAGTACTTC.

The rearrangement joins TRBV19 to TRBJ2-5, with D unclear. V dropped 7 bases and J dropped 4 bases, with 22 bases sitting between them. This CDR3 comprises 16 residues. Per the germline V gene, CDR1 is LNHDA and CDR2 is SQIVND (reference sequence). The CDR3 sequence is CASMAAKPRDPETQYF. The CDR3, as DNA: TGTGCCAGTATGGCGGCCAAGCCCAGAGACCCAGAGACCCAGTACTTC.

For this clone: One end of the junction is discordant with germline, which a read error may explain. The same CDR3 is also encoded by other DNA sequences in this sample. The J gene is TRBJ1-6, the V gene TRBV5-4, with 12 bases aligning to TRBD1. The CDR3 has 15 residues. Germline V gene lookup returns CDR1 SGHNT and CDR2 YYREEE (reference sequence). The CDR3 sequence is CASRTGQGANSPLHF. In DNA form, the CDR3 reads TGTGCCAGCAGAACGGGACAGGGGGCAAATTCCCCCCTCCACTTT.

The V and J genes are TRBV9 and TRBJ2-7; 7 nucleotides align to TRBD1. The CDR3 is made up of 15 amino acids. V was pared by 0 bases and J by 3 bases, with 6 bases of the junction left unmatched. The germline V gene has CDR1 SGDLS and CDR2 YYNGEE. The CDR3 nucleotides read TGTGCCAGCAGCGTAGTTCCGGGACAGATCTACGAGCAGTACTTC. Its translation is CASSVVPGQIYEQYF.

The table lists this clone with a few counts. The chain employs TRBV7-2 and TRBJ1-1; 8 nucleotides match TRBD1. The CDR3 has 14 residues. J was trimmed by 4 bases and V by 3 bases; bases with no gene match: 4. CDR1 is SGHTA and CDR2 is FQGNSA in the germline V gene. The CDR3 region is CASSLSTGGTEAFF. In DNA, the CDR3 is TGTGCCAGCAGCTTGTCAACAGGGGGCACTGAAGCTTTCTTT.

The chain links TRBV6-5 to TRBJ2-7; TRBD1 agrees at 9 bases. V trimming: 2 bases; J trimming: 6 bases; junction bases outside the gene matches: 5. CDR3 length equals 14 residues. Germline V gene data show CDR1 as MNHEY and CDR2 as SVGAGI. The CDR3, as DNA: TGTGCCAGCAGTTACGGAGGACAGGGGAGCGAGCAGTACTTC. This translates into CASSYGGQGSEQYF.